Presented here are 4 T cell receptor beta chains from one specimen sequenced in a study of blood T cells in healthy people across ages. Then a second PCR, running roughly 7 to 11 cycles, was carried out with a sample-barcoded 5' primer and a J-beta primer mix. TCRdb reprocessed the 5' RACE reads via MiXCR and lists one record per CDR3 protein. The sample lists 1,500,000 or so distinct CDR3 sequences; 35% to 45% were seen once. Sequencing input: blood. These receptors all come from a woman between 18 and 29 years old in good health.

There are a few counts of this clonotype. The J gene is TRBJ2-1, the V gene TRBV5-1, with D possibly being TRBD1 or TRBD2 (5 bases each). Trimming pared 2 bases from V and 9 bases from J, leaving 18 bases between. The CDR3 runs to 15 residues. The V gene's germline CDR1 is SGHRS and CDR2 YFSETQ. The CDR3 DNA reads TGCGCCAGCAGCTTTAGGTCAGGGAGATCATTTGAGCAGTTCTTC. Its protein is CASSFRSGRSFEQFF.

The V call is TRBV9, the J call TRBJ2-1, with a possible D match to TRBD2 (5 bases). The DNA end lines up better with TRBJ2-7; the J call may be wrong. The CDR3 is 15 residues long. The germline gives CDR1 SGDLS, CDR2 YYNGEE. CDR3 sequence: CASSVDGNSYNEQYF. In DNA form, the CDR3 reads TGTGCCAGCAGCGTAGACGGGAACTCCTACAATGAGCAGTACTTC.

This clonotype has more than one count but fewer than ten. This chain connects TRBV29-1 to TRBJ2-4, with D unclear. The J call may be wrong; the DNA end is better matched by TRBJ2-7. Germline CDR1 reads SQVTM; CDR2 reads ANQGSEA. The CDR3 has 13 residues. CDR3 region: CSVEAFSEFEQYF. The CDR3 region has the DNA TGCAGCGTTGAAGCTTTTTCGGAGTTCGAGCAGTACTTC.

This clonotype was recorded a few times. This chain uses TRBV2 with TRBJ2-5, with a tentative D call TRBD2 (6 bases). CDR1 and CDR2 from the germline V gene are SNHLY and FYNNEI. The CDR3 contains 13 residues. Trimming stripped 7 bases from V and 3 bases from J, with 12 bases between. This CDR3 reads CASIRDSEETQYF. CDR3 DNA: TGTGCCAGCATTCGGGACTCCGAAGAGACCCAGTACTTC.